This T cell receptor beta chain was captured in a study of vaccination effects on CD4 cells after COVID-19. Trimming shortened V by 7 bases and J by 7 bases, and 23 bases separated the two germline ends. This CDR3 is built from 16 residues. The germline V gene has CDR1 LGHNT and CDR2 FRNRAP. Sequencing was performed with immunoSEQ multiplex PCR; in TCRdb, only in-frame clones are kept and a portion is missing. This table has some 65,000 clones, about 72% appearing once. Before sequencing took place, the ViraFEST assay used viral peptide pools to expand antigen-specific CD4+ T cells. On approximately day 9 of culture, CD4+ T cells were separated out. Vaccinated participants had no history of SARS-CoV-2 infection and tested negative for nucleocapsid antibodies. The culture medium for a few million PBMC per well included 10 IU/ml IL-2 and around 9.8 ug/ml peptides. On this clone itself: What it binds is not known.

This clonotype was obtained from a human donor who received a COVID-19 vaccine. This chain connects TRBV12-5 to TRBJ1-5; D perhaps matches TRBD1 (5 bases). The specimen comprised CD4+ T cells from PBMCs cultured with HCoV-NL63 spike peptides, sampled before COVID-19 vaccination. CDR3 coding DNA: TGTGCTAGTGCATCACGACGGGGGGTATTAGACCAGCCCCAGCATTTT. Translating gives CASASRRGVLDQPQHF. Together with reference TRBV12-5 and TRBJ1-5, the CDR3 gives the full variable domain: DARVTQTPRHKVTEMGQEVTMRCQPILGHNTVFWYRQTMMQGLELLAYFRNRAPLDDSGMPKDRFSAEMPDATLATLKIQPSEPRDSAVYFCASASRRGVLDQPQHFGDGTRLSIL.